The rows below give T cell receptor beta chains drawn from one sample of a study of blood T cell repertoires in COVID-19. Profiling relied on immunoSEQ multiplex PCR, and the TCRdb table lists in-frame clones only, not all of them. The sample lists 200,000 to 300,000 clones, 80% to 90% occurring once. Sequencing was carried out using peripheral blood. These receptors all come from a man aged 35-49 years who had recovered from COVID-19. Each CDR3 is given with its conserved first and last residue. Each record gives: D gene, J gene, clone size, V gene, CDR3 protein, CDR3 DNA. D genes are given only for firm matches. Expanded clones get a size class; other rows say once, few or many, or leave the size out.

>NA|TRBJ1-2|NA|TRBV2
CASTLRGSIGYTF
TGTGCCAGCACCTTACGAGGCAGTATCGGCTACACCTTC
>TRBD2|TRBJ2-5|NA|TRBV30
CAWGTSTETQYF
TGTGCCTGGGGGACTAGCACCGAGACCCAGTACTTC
>NA|TRBJ1-1|few|TRBV5-4
CASTIGYGGITEAFF
TGTGCCAGCACCATTGGGTACGGGGGAATCACTGAAGCTTTCTTT
>TRBD2|TRBJ2-7|NA|TRBV11-2
CASSPSASGMDYEQYF
TGTGCCAGCAGCCCGTCGGCTAGCGGGATGGACTACGAGCAGTACTTC
>NA|TRBJ2-5|NA|TRBV7-9
CASSPRGALETQYF
TGTGCCAGCAGCCCGCGAGGAGCCCTAGAGACCCAGTACTTC
>NA|TRBJ1-1|few|TRBV5-4
CASSLPGNTEAFF
TGTGCCAGCAGCTTGCCAGGGAACACTGAAGCTTTCTTT
>NA|TRBJ1-2|NA|TRBV5-1
CASSFTGDYGYTF
TGCGCCAGCAGCTTCACGGGGGACTATGGCTACACCTTC
>NA|TRBJ1-1|NA|TRBV5-4
CASSSPGGNTEAFF
TGTGCCAGCAGCTCCCCGGGAGGGAACACTGAAGCTTTCTTT
>NA|TRBJ1-2|NA|TRBV11-2
CASSTGGRLGYGYTF
TGTGCCAGCAGCACTGGCGGTAGGCTTGGCTATGGCTACACCTTC
>NA|TRBJ1-1|NA|TRBV2
CASSDTQTVNTEAFF
TGTGCCAGCAGCGATACGCAGACAGTGAACACTGAAGCTTTCTTT
>TRBD1|TRBJ1-2|NA|TRBV5-1
CASRRTGGIGGYTF
TGCGCCAGCAGAAGGACAGGGGGCATTGGTGGCTACACCTTC
>NA|TRBJ1-3|once|TRBV7-2
CASSLARVHSGNTIYF
TGTGCCAGCAGCTTAGCGCGAGTGCACTCTGGAAACACCATATATTTT
>NA|TRBJ1-1|few|TRBV12-3/TRBV12-4
CASRGIGQSKAFF
TGTGCCAGCAGAGGGATCGGACAGTCGAAAGCTTTCTTT
>TRBD1|TRBJ2-7|NA|TRBV19
CASSIGSGGSYEQYF
TGTGCCAGTAGTATAGGTTCAGGGGGCTCCTACGAGCAGTACTTC
>NA|TRBJ1-1|NA|TRBV5-1
CASSLERIEFDTEAFF
TGCGCCAGCAGCTTGGAACGTATAGAATTTGACACTGAAGCTTTCTTT
>NA|TRBJ1-2|NA|TRBV19
CASKDAGPANYGYTF
TGTGCCAGTAAGGACGCGGGACCCGCTAACTATGGCTACACCTTC
>TRBD1|TRBJ2-7|few|TRBV27
CASRLDRRLSYEQYF
TGTGCCAGCAGACTGGACAGGCGACTTTCCTACGAGCAGTACTTC
>NA|TRBJ2-2|NA|TRBV4-2
CASSPLTGELFF
TGTGCCAGCAGCCCCCTAACCGGGGAGCTGTTTTTT
>NA|TRBJ1-1|NA|TRBV29-1
CSVRAGLNTEAFF
TGCAGCGTTCGGGCAGGGCTGAACACTGAAGCTTTCTTT
>TRBD2|TRBJ2-2|NA|TRBV2
CASKERENTGELFF
TGTGCCAGCAAGGAGCGGGAGAACACCGGGGAGCTGTTTTTT
>NA|TRBJ2-2|NA|TRBV30
CAWSVQAGELFF
TGTGCCTGGAGTGTACAGGCCGGGGAGCTGTTTTTT
>NA|TRBJ1-4|NA|TRBV20-1
CSASQGFRTNEKLFF
TGCAGTGCTAGTCAGGGGTTCCGCACTAATGAAAAACTGTTTTTT
>TRBD2|TRBJ2-7|NA|TRBV6-5
CASSYSGLADSYEQYF
TGTGCCAGCAGTTACTCAGGGCTAGCGGACTCCTACGAGCAGTACTTC
>NA|TRBJ1-6|few|TRBV10-2
CASSVVRDIDSPLHF
TGCGCCAGCAGCGTCGTCCGGGACATTGATTCACCCCTCCACTTT
>NA|TRBJ2-1|NA|TRBV4-3
CASSQGGGPYNEQFF
TGCGCCAGCAGCCAAGGCGGAGGACCCTACAATGAGCAGTTCTTC
>TRBD2|TRBJ2-1|NA|TRBV4-1
CASSHRPGLGYNEQFF
TGCGCCAGCAGCCACCGACCGGGACTAGGGTACAATGAGCAGTTCTTC
>NA|TRBJ2-1|NA|TRBV27
CASSLIGGEQFF
TGTGCCAGCAGCCTTATCGGGGGTGAGCAGTTCTTC
>TRBD2|TRBJ2-5|NA|TRBV9
CASSPGLAGNQETQYF
TGTGCCAGCAGCCCAGGACTAGCGGGGAACCAAGAGACCCAGTACTTC
>TRBD1|TRBJ1-2|NA|TRBV6-5
CASSRPGQYGYTF
TGTGCCAGCAGCCGGCCGGGACAGTATGGCTACACCTTC
>NA|TRBJ1-2|many|TRBV5-8
CASSTPGGYYGYTF
TGTGCCAGCAGCACGCCAGGAGGGTACTATGGCTACACCTTC
>NA|TRBJ2-7|NA|TRBV2
CASSEQGNTYEQYF
TGTGCCAGCAGTGAACAGGGGAATACCTACGAGCAGTACTTC
>TRBD1|TRBJ2-5|NA|TRBV30
CAWSRGLEETQYF
TGTGCCTGGAGTAGGGGGCTAGAAGAGACCCAGTACTTC
>NA|TRBJ1-5|NA|TRBV21-1
CASSKARYSNQPQHF
TGTGCCAGCAGCAAAGCTAGATATAGCAATCAGCCCCAGCATTTT
>TRBD1|TRBJ2-7|NA|TRBV5-4
CASSGRTGVDEQYF
TGTGCCAGCAGCGGACGGACAGGGGTGGACGAGCAGTACTTC
>NA|TRBJ2-3|NA|TRBV7-2
CASSFPVSSTDTQYF
TGTGCCAGCAGCTTTCCGGTTTCTAGCACAGATACGCAGTATTTT
>TRBD2|TRBJ2-1|NA|TRBV6-2/TRBV6-3
CASSPSGLAGVGEGQFF
TGTGCTAGCAGTCCCTCGGGACTAGCGGGAGTCGGGGAAGGGCAGTTCTTC
>NA|TRBJ1-4|NA|TRBV6-5
CASSSTGQLGLFF
TGTGCCAGCAGTTCCACCGGACAGTTAGGACTGTTTTTT
>TRBD1|TRBJ2-7|NA|TRBV4-1
CASSPAGGTTYEQYF
TGCGCCAGCAGTCCAGCAGGGGGAACTACCTACGAGCAGTACTTC